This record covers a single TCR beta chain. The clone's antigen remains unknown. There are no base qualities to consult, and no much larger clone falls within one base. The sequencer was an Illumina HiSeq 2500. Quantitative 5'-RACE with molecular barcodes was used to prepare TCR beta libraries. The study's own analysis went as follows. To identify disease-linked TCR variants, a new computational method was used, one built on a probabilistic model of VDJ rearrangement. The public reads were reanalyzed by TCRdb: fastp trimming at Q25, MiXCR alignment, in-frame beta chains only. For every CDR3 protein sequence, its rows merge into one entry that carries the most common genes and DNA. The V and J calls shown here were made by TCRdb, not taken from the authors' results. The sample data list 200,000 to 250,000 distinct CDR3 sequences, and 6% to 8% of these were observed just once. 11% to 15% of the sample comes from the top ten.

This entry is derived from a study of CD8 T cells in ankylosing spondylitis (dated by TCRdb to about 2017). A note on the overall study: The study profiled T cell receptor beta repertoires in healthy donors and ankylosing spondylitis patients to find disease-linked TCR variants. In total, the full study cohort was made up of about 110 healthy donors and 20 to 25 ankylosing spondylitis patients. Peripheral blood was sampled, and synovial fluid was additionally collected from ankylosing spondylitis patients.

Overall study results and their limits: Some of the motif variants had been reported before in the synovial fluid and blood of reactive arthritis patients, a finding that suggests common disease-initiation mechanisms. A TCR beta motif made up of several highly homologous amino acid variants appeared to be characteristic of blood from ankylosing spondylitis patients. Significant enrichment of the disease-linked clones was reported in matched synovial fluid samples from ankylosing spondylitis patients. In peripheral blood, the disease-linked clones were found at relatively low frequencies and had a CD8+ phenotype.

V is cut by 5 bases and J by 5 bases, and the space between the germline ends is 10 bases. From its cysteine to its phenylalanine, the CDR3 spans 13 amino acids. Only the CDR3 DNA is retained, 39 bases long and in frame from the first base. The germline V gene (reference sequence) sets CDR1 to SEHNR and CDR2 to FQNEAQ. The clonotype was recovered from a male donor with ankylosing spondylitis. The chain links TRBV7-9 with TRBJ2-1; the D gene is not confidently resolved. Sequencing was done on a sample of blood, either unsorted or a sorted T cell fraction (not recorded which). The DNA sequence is TGTGCCAGCAGCGATAGACTGCACAATGAGCAGTTCTTC. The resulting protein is CASSDRLHNEQFF.